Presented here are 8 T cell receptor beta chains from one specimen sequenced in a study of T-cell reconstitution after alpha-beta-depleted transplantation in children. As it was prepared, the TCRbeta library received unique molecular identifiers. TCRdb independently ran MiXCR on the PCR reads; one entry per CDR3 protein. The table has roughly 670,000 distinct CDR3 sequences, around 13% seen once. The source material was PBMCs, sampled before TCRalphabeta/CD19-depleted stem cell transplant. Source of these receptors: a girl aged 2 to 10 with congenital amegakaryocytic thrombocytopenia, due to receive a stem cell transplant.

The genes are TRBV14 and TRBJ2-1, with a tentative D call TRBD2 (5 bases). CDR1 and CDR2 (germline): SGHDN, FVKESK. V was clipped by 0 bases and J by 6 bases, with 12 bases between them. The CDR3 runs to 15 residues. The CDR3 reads CASSQEWAGGNEQFF. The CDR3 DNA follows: TGTGCCAGCAGCCAAGAGTGGGCTGGAGGCAATGAGCAGTTCTTC.

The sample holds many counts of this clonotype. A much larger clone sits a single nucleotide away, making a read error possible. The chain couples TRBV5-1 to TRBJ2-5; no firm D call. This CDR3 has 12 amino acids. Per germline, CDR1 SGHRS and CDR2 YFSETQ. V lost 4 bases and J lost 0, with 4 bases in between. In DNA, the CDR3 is TGCGCCAGCAGCGTGTACCAAGAGACCCAGTACTTC. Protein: CASSVYQETQYF. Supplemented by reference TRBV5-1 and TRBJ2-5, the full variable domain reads KAGVTQTPRYLIKTRGQQVTLSCSPISGHRSVSWYQQTPGQGLQFLFEYFSETQRNKGNFPGRFSGRQFSNSRSEMNVSTLELGDSALYLCASSVYQETQYFGPGTRLLVL.

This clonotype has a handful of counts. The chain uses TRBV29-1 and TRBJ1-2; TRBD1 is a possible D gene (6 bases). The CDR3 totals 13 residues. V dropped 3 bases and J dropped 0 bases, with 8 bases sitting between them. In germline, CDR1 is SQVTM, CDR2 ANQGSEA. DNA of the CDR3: TGCAGCGTTGATTCAGGGGCTAACTATGGCTACACCTTC. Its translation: CSVDSGANYGYTF.

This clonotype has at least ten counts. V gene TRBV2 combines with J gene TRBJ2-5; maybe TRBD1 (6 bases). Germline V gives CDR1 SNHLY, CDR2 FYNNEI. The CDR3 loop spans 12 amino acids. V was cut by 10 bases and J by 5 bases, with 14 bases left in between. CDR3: CATRQDGETQYF. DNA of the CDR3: TGTGCCACCCGACAGGACGGGGAGACCCAGTACTTC.

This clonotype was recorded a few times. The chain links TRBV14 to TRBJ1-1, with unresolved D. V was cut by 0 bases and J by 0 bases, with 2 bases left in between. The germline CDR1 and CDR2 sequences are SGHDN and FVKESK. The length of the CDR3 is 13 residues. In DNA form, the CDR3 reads TGTGCCAGCAGCCAAGATATGAACACTGAAGCTTTCTTT. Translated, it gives CASSQDMNTEAFF.

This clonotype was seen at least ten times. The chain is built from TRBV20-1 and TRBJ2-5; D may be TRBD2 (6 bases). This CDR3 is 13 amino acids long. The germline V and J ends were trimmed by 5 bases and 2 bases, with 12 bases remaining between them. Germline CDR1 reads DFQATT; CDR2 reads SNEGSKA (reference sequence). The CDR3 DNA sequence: TGCAGTGCTGCCGTGGAGGGGCAAGAGACCCAGTACTTC. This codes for CSAAVEGQETQYF.

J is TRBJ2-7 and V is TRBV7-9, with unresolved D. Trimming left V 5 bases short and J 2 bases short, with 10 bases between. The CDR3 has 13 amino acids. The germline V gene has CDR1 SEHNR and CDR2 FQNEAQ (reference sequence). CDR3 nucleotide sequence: TGTGCCAGCAGCCCAGACTTTGCCTACGAGCAGTACTTC. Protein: CASSPDFAYEQYF.

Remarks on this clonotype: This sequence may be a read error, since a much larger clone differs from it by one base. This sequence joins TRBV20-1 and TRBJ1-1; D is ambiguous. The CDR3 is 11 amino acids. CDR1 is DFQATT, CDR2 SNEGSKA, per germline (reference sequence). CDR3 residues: CSAIQNTEDFF. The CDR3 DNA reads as TGCAGTGCTATTCAGAACACTGAAGATTTCTTT.